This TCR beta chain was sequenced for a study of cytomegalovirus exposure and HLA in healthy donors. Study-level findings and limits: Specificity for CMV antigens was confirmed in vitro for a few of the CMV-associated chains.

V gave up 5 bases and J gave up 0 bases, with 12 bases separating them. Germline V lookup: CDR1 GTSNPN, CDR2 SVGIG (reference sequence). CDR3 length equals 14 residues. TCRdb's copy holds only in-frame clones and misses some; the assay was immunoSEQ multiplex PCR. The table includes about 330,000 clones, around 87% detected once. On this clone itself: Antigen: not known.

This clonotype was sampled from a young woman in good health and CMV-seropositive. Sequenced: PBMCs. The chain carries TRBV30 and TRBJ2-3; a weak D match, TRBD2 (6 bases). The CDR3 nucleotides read TGTGCCTGGGCGGGGTACGCTAGCACAGATACGCAGTATTTT. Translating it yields CAWAGYASTDTQYF.